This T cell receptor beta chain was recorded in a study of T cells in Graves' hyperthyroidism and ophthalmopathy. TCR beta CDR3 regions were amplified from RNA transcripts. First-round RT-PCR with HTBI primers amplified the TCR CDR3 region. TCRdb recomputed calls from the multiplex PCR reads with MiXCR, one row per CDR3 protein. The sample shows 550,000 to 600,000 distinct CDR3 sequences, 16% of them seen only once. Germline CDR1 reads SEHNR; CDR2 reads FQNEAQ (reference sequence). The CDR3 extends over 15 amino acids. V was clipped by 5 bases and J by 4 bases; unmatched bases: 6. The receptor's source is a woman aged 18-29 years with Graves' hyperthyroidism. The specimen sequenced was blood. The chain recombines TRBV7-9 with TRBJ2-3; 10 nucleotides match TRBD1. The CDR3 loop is CASSLTTGGADTQYF. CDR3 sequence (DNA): TGTGCCAGCAGCCTAACGACAGGGGGCGCAGATACGCAGTATTTT.